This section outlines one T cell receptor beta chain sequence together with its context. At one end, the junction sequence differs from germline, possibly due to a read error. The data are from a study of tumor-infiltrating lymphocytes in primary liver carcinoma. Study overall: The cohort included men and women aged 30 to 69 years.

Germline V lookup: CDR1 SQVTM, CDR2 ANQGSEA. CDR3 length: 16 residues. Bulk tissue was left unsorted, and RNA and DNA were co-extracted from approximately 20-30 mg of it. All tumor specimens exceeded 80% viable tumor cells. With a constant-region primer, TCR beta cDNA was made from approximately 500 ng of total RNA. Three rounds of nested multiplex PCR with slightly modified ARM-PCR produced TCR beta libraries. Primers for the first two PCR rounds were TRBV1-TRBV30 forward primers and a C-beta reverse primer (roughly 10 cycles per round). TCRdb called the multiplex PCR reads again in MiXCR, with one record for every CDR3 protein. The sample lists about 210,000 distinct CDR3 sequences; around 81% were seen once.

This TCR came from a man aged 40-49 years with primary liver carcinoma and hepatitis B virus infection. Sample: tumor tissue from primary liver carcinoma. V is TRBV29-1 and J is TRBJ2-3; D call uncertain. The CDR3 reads CCVAGVGGRSTDMQYF. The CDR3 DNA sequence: TGCTGCGTCGCTGGAGTGGGCGGACGTAGCACAGATATGCAGTATTTT.